In its sample, the clone carrying this T cell receptor beta chain was seen many times. Its antigen is still unknown. Across 18 months, stable Graves' hyperthyroidism was marked by no progression to ophthalmopathy. The investigators amplified TCR beta CDR3 regions from RNA transcripts. First-round RT-PCR of the TCR CDR3 relied on the HTBI primer set. TCRdb reprocessed the multiplex PCR reads with MiXCR, giving one entry per CDR3 protein. The sample consists of 600,000 to 650,000 distinct CDR3 sequences, around 15% of them appearing once. The data are from a study of T cells in Graves' hyperthyroidism and ophthalmopathy. Findings and caveats of the study: Most clonotypes expanded in thyroid above 0.001 were likewise present in blood.

Trimming left V 6 bases short and J 2 bases short, with 14 bases between. The CDR3 has 14 amino acids. Looked up from germline, CDR1 is MNHEY and CDR2 is SMNVEV (reference sequence). The sequence was collected from a woman in her 30s with Graves' hyperthyroidism. The sequencing input was blood. The chain carries TRBV27 and TRBJ2-7; weak D call: TRBD1 (6 bases). The CDR3 loop reads CASRPQGRPYEQYF. CDR3 DNA: TGTGCCAGCAGGCCACAGGGTCGGCCCTACGAGCAGTACTTC.